This TCR beta chain was recorded in a study of human versus mouse CDR3 diversity and MHC coevolution. Study-wide context: Samples had between roughly 0.6 x 10^7 and 1.7 x 10^7 valid reads.

The table lists this clone with a count of one. Antigen unknown. Study conclusions and caveats: Clonal inequality was lowest in two of the three human donors. Human CDR3s averaged more deletions and insertions than mouse CDR3s.

Cells were CD45RO-negative CD62L-positive naive CD4 T cells sorted from PBMCs. V was shortened by 1 base and J by 0 bases, with 9 bases between the two germline ends. Germline CDR1 reads LNHDA; CDR2 reads SQIVND (reference sequence). The CDR3 is 15 residues long. The repertoire was sequenced with immunoSEQ multiplex PCR; TCRdb's copy has only in-frame clones and lacks some. The table includes fewer than 80,000 clones, around 90% detected once. Material for sequencing was naive CD4+ T cells from blood. The subset: CD45RO-negative CD62L-positive naive CD4 T cells. This receptor was obtained from a person between 25 and 69 years old in good health. The V call is TRBV19, the J call TRBJ1-1; D uncertain. CDR3 nucleotide sequence: TGTGCCAGTAGTATAGGGAGGCACTTGAACACTGAAGCTTTCTTT. Amino acids: CASSIGRHLNTEAFF.